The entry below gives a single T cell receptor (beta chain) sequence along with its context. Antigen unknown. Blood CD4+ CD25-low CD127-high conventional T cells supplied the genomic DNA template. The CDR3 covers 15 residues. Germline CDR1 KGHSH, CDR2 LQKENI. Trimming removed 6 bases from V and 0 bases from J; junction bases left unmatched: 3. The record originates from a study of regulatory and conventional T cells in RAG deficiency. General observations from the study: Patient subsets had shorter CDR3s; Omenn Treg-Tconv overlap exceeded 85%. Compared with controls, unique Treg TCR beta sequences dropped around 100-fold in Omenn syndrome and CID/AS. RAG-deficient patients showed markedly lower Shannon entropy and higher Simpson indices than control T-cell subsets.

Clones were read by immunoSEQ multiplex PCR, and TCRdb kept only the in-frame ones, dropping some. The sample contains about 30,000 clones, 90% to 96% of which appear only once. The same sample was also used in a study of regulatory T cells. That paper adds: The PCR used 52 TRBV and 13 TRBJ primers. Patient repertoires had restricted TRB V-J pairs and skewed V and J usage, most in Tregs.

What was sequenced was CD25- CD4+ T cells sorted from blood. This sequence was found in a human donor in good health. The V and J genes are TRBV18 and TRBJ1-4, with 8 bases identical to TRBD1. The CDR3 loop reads CASSLTGATNEKLFF. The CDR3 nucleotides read TGTGCCAGCTCCCTGACAGGGGCAACTAATGAAAAACTGTTTTTT.